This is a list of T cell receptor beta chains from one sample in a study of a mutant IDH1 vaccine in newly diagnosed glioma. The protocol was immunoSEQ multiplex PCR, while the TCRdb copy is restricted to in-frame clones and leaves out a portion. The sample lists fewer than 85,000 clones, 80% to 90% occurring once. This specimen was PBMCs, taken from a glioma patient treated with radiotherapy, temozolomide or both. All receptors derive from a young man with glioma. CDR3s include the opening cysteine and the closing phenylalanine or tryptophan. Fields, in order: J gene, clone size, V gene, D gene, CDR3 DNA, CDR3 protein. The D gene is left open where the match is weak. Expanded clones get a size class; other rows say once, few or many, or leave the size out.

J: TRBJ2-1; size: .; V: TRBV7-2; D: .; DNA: TGTGCCAGCAGCTTTCCCGGGGGATACAATGAGCAGTTCTTC; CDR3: CASSFPGGYNEQFF
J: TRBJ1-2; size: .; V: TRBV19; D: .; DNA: TGTGCCAGTAGTATGGTGTATCAGGGTGGATCTGGCTACACCTTC; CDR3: CASSMVYQGGSGYTF
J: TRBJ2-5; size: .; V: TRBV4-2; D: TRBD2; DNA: TGTGCCAGCAGCCAAGATGATCGGCTAGCGGGGGGAGAGACCCAGTACTTC; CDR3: CASSQDDRLAGGETQYF
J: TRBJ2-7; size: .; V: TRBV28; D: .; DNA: TGTGCCAGCAGTTGGGGGACATCCTGGGAGCAGTACTTC; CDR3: CASSWGTSWEQYF
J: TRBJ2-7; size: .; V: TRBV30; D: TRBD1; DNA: TGTGCCTGGAGGAAAAAACAGGGGGCAGGGGACGAGCAGTACTTC; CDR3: CAWRKKQGAGDEQYF
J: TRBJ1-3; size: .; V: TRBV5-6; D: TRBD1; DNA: TGTGCCAGCAGCCAAGACTGGACAGGCGGAAACACCATATATTTT; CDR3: CASSQDWTGGNTIYF
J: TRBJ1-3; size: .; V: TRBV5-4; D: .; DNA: TGTGCCAGCAGCTTGGGAGGGATTGGAAACACCATATATTTT; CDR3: CASSLGGIGNTIYF
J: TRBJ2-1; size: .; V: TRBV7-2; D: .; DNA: TGTGCCAGCAGCCTAACCGACAATGAGCAGTTCTTC; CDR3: CASSLTDNEQFF
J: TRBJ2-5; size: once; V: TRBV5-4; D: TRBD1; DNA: TGTGCCAGCAGCTCCATTAGCGGGACAGGGGCCATCCAAGAGACCCAGTACTTC; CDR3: CASSSISGTGAIQETQYF
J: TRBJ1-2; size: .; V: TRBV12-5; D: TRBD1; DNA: TGTGCTAGTGGTTTTGGCCAGGGGGCGCCGGGAGGCTACACCTTC; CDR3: CASGFGQGAPGGYTF
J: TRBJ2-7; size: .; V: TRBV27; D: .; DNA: TGTGCCAGCAGTTGGGACTCACCGGTTTTTGCCGAGCAGTACTTC; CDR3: CASSWDSPVFAEQYF
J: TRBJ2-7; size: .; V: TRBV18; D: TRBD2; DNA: TGTGCCAGCTCTCCTCCGAGCGGGGCTACCTACGAGCAGTACTTC; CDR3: CASSPPSGATYEQYF
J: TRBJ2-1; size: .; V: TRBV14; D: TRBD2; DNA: TGTGCCAGCAGCCAAGGGAGTAGCGGGGGGCTTAACTCCTACAATGAGCAGTTCTTC; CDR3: CASSQGSSGGLNSYNEQFF
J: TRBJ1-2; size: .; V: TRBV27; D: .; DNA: TGTGCCAGCGGAGATAGTAACTATGGCTACACCTTC; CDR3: CASGDSNYGYTF
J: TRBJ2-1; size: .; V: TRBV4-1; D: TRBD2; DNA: TGCGCCAGCAGCCAAGATATTAGCGGGGGTTACAATGAGCAGTTCTTC; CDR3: CASSQDISGGYNEQFF
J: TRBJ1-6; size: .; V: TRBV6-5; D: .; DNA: TGTGCCAGCAGTTACTGGGGAGGGAATTCACCCCTCCACTTT; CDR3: CASSYWGGNSPLHF
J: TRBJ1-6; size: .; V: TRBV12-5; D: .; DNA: TGTGCTAGTGGTTTGGTATACGGTCGGGATAATTCACCCCTCCACTTT; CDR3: CASGLVYGRDNSPLHF
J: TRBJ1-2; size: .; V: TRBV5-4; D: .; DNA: TGTGCCAGCAGCTTGGTAGATCCTTCCTATTTAGGACAGCTATATGGCTACACCTTC; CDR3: CASSLVDPSYLGQLYGYTF
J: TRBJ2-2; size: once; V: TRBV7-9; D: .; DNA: TGTGCCAGCAGCTTAGGGGGGACCGGGGAGCTGTTTTTT; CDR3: CASSLGGTGELFF
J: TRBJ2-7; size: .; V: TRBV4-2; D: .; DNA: TGTGCCAGCAGCCAAGATGGGGGGAGGCGGAGGGGTGTATCCTACGAGCAGTACTTC; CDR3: CASSQDGGRRRGVSYEQYF
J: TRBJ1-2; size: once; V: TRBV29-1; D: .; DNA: TGCAGCATTTTCGCTAACTATGGCTACACCTTC; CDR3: CSIFANYGYTF
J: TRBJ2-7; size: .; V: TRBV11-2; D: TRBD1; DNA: TGTGCCAGCAGCCTCGGGACAGGGGGGCAAATTTCCTACGAGCAGTACTTC; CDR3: CASSLGTGGQISYEQYF
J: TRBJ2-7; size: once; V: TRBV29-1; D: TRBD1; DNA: TGCAGCGTTGACACCAGGGGGAAGTATTCCTACGAGCAGTACTTC; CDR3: CSVDTRGKYSYEQYF
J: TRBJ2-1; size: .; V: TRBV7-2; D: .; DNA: TGTGCCAGCAGCTTTTACGGCAATGAGCAGTTCTTC; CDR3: CASSFYGNEQFF
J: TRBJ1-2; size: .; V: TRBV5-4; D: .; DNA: TGTGCCAGCAGCCGCACGGCCTATGGCTACACCTTC; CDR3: CASSRTAYGYTF
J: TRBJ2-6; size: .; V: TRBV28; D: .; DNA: TGTGCCAGCAGTCCAGGATCCTCTGGGGCCAACGTCCTGACTTTC; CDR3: CASSPGSSGANVLTF
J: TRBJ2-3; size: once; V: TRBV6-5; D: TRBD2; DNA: TGTGCCAGCAGTTACTCTTTATCCACTAGCGCCGATACGCAGTATTTT; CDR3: CASSYSLSTSADTQYF
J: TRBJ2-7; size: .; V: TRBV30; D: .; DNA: TGTGCCTGGAGTGGGGCCCCAGGGCCCGTCTACGAGCAGTACTTC; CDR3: CAWSGAPGPVYEQYF
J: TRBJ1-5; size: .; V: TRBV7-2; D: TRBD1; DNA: TGTGCCAGCAGCTTAACTCGGTCAGGACAGGGTTTGCATCAGCCCCAGCATTTT; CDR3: CASSLTRSGQGLHQPQHF
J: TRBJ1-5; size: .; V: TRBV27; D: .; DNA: TGTGCCAGCAGTACATCAGGGGCCCATAGCAATCAGCCCCAGCATTTT; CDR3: CASSTSGAHSNQPQHF
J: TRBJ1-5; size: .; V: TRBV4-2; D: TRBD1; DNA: TGTGCCAGCAGCCAACCGGACAGGTCGTCGCCCCAGCATTTT; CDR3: CASSQPDRSSPQHF
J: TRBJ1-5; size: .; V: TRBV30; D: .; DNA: TGTGCCTGGAGTGCCGACAGTAATCAGCCCCAGCATTTT; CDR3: CAWSADSNQPQHF
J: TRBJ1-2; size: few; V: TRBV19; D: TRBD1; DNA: TGTGCCAGTACCATCCGGAGGGGACAGGGGGCGATCCGGGGCTACACCTTC; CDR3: CASTIRRGQGAIRGYTF
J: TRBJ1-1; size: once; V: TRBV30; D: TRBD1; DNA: TGTGCCTGGAGTGTACGGGACAGGGGGCCCTTCACTGAAGCTTTCTTT; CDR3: CAWSVRDRGPFTEAFF
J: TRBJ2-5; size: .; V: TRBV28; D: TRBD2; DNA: TGTGCCAGCAGTTTATTGGGGTTGGGGGGGGAGACCCAGTACTTC; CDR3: CASSLLGLGGETQYF
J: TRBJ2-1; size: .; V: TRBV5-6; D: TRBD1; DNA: TGTGCCAGCAGCTCTACAGGGGGCTTGGTAAATGAGCAGTTCTTC; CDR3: CASSSTGGLVNEQFF
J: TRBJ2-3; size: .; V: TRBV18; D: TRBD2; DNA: TGTGCCAGCTCACCAGCATGGGGAGGGCAAGATACAGATACGCAGTATTTT; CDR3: CASSPAWGGQDTDTQYF
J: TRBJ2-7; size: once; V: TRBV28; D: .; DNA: TGTGCCAGCAGTTTTTCCCCCGGGTTAGGGGACCTAACCTACGAGCAGTACTTC; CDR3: CASSFSPGLGDLTYEQYF
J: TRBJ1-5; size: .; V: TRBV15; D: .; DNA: TGTGCCACCAGCAGAGATAGGGGGTTGGCTCAGCCCCAGCATTTT; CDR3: CATSRDRGLAQPQHF
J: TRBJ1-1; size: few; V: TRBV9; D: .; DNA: TGTGCCAGCAGCGTAGCTGTGAAAACTGAAGCTTTCTTT; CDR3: CASSVAVKTEAFF
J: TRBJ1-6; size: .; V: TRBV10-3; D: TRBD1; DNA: TGTGCCATCAGTGACCTGGACAGGGGGTATAGCTCCTATAATTCACCCCTCCACTTT; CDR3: CAISDLDRGYSSYNSPLHF
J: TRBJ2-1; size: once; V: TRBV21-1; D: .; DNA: TGTGCCCCCACCCCTATGTTAGCGGGGGCCCTCTCCAATGAGCAGTTCTTC; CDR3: CAPTPMLAGALSNEQFF
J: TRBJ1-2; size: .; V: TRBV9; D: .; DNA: TGTGCCAGCAGCCCGGGACCGGTAGCCAACTATGGCTACACCTTC; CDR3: CASSPGPVANYGYTF
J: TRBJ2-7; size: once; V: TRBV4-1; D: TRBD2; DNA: TGCGCCAGCAGCCAAGCCCCGGGACTAGCTACCTACGAGCAGTACTTC; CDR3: CASSQAPGLATYEQYF
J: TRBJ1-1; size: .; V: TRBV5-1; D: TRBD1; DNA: TGCGCCAGCAGCCTGACAGGGTCCACTGAAGCTTTCTTT; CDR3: CASSLTGSTEAFF
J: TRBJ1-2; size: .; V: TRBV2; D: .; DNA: TGTGCCAGCATATGGGGTGCAAACTATGGCTACACCTTC; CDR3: CASIWGANYGYTF
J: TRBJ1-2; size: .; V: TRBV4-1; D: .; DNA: TGCGCCAGCAGCCACAACCCCGTCCCCGGACAACCTAACTATGGCTACACCTTC; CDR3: CASSHNPVPGQPNYGYTF
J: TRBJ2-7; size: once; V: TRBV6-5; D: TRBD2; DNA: TGTGCCAGCAGACCACTAGCGGGGATTTACGAGCAGTACTTC; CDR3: CASRPLAGIYEQYF